The entry that follows covers one TCR beta chain sequence. No antigen is known for it. Germline loops: CDR1 SEHNR, CDR2 FQNEAQ (reference sequence). Trimming removed 1 base from V and 3 bases from J, with 10 bases in between. CDR3 length equals 14 residues. Here immunoSEQ multiplex PCR was the method, and the copy in TCRdb shows in-frame clones only, minus some. The data show about 79,000 clones, with 90% to 95% seen just once and 3.6% held by the top ten. These data originate in a study of cytomegalovirus exposure and HLA in healthy donors. Donors came from a validation cohort of 95 to 150 subjects, distinct from the first 666-subject cohort. Study outcomes and limitations: Both high specificity and high sensitivity reportedly marked the classifier's diagnosis of cytomegalovirus status. Many donors carried some public TCRs, although rarity characterized most TCR sequences.

The receptor's source is a woman aged 25 to 45 in good health and CMV-seronegative. This chain uses TRBV7-9 with TRBJ2-7, with no clear D. Specimen: PBMCs. CDR3 nucleotide sequence: TGTGCCAGCAGCTTAGGATGGCAAAGCTACGAGCAGTACTTC. This encodes CASSLGWQSYEQYF.